Listed below are T cell receptor beta chains from one sample, sequenced in a study of regulatory T cells in long-lasting Graves disease. From the multiplex PCR reads, TCRdb called clonotypes with MiXCR, one entry per CDR3 protein. The sample includes about 520,000 distinct CDR3 sequences, more than 10% of them seen just once. A further study also used this sample, focusing on T cells in Graves' hyperthyroidism and ophthalmopathy.

Sequenced here: peripheral blood mononuclear cells (PBMCs), sampled at new diagnosis, from a patient treated with antithyroid drugs. Receptor source: a woman in her twenties or thirties with Graves disease. Both conserved end residues are part of each CDR3. The D gene is left open where the match is weak. Where a row states a size, it is once, few, many or the class of an expanded clone; other rows omit it.

size: many; V: TRBV20-1; D: -; J: TRBJ1-1; CDR3: CSARGGGGTEAFF; DNA: TGCAGTGCTAGGGGGGGAGGGGGCACTGAAGCTTTCTTT
size: -; V: TRBV5-4; D: TRBD2; J: TRBJ2-1; CDR3: CASRQTGTSGRNEQFF; DNA: TGTGCCAGCAGGCAGACCGGGACTAGCGGGAGAAATGAGCAGTTCTTC
size: -; V: TRBV7-9; D: -; J: TRBJ1-2; CDR3: CASSPKGLRYGYTF; DNA: TGTGCCAGCAGCCCGAAGGGACTCCGGTATGGCTACACCTTC
size: -; V: TRBV5-5; D: TRBD1; J: TRBJ1-1; CDR3: CASSLFGGVGRGIPEAFF; DNA: TGTGCCAGCAGCTTATTTGGAGGTGTGGGCAGGGGGATACCTGAAGCTTTCTTT
size: -; V: TRBV25-1; D: TRBD2; J: TRBJ2-3; CDR3: CASSAPLAGAVDTQYF; DNA: TGTGCCAGCAGTGCTCCCTTGGCGGGAGCTGTAGATACGCAGTATTTT
size: many; V: TRBV7-9; D: -; J: TRBJ1-2; CDR3: CASSLGRFYGYTF; DNA: TGTGCCAGCAGCTTGGGCAGGTTCTATGGCTACACCTTC
size: -; V: TRBV20-1; D: TRBD2; J: TRBJ2-7; CDR3: CSAREGLAGGGEQYF; DNA: TGCAGTGCTAGGGAGGGACTAGCGGGAGGCGGCGAGCAGTACTTC
size: many; V: TRBV10-3; D: -; J: TRBJ2-5; CDR3: CAISEAESGRETQYF; DNA: TGTGCCATCAGTGAGGCAGAGTCGGGACGAGAGACCCAGTACTTC
size: few; V: TRBV10-1; D: -; J: TRBJ2-7; CDR3: CASSESKGSRSYEQYF; DNA: TGCGCCAGCAGTGAGTCTAAGGGATCGAGATCCTACGAGCAGTACTTC
size: many; V: TRBV20-1; D: TRBD2; J: TRBJ2-1; CDR3: CSAGDSGRARKNEQFF; DNA: TGCAGTGCTGGTGATAGCGGGAGGGCCCGCAAGAATGAGCAGTTCTTC
size: many; V: TRBV2; D: -; J: TRBJ1-2; CDR3: CASSRVILYGYTF; DNA: TGTGCCAGCAGTAGAGTCATTCTCTATGGCTACACCTTC
size: many; V: TRBV28; D: TRBD1; J: TRBJ1-2; CDR3: CASRGRGQGYGYTF; DNA: TGTGCCAGCAGGGGCAGGGGACAGGGGTATGGCTACACCTTC
size: many; V: TRBV6-2/TRBV6-3; D: -; J: TRBJ1-1; CDR3: CASSQEPSTEAFF; DNA: TGTGCCAGCAGCCAGGAACCGAGCACTGAAGCTTTCTTT
size: -; V: TRBV29-1; D: -; J: TRBJ1-1; CDR3: CSGVGTEAFF; DNA: TGCAGCGGAGTCGGGACTGAAGCTTTCTTT
size: many; V: TRBV11-2; D: TRBD1; J: TRBJ2-7; CDR3: CASSLGGTAYEQYF; DNA: TGTGCCAGCAGCTTAGGGGGGACAGCCTACGAGCAGTACTTC
size: many; V: TRBV5-1; D: -; J: TRBJ2-4; CDR3: CASRQDLAKNIQYF; DNA: TGCGCCAGCAGACAAGACCTAGCCAAAAACATTCAGTACTTC
size: many; V: TRBV11-3; D: TRBD2; J: TRBJ2-5; CDR3: CASSSRTSIQETQYF; DNA: TGTGCCAGCAGCTCCCGGACTAGCATACAAGAGACCCAGTACTTC
size: few; V: TRBV10-3; D: -; J: TRBJ2-3; CDR3: CAISDGGGDTQYF; DNA: TGTGCCATCAGTGATGGGGGCGGAGATACGCAGTATTTT
size: many; V: TRBV19; D: -; J: TRBJ2-1; CDR3: CASSIISRGYDNEQFF; DNA: TGTGCCAGTAGTATTATCAGCAGGGGTTATGACAATGAGCAGTTCTTC
size: many; V: TRBV29-1; D: -; J: TRBJ2-3; CDR3: CSVGGGERNTQYF; DNA: TGCAGCGTTGGTGGCGGAGAAAGGAATACGCAGTATTTT
size: many; V: TRBV5-1; D: -; J: TRBJ1-5; CDR3: CASSLVRRIQPQHF; DNA: TGCGCCAGCAGCTTGGTCCGGAGGATTCAGCCCCAGCATTTT
size: -; V: TRBV2; D: -; J: TRBJ2-1; CDR3: CASSEDRYNEQFF; DNA: TGTGCCAGCAGTGAGGACCGATACAATGAGCAGTTCTTC
size: many; V: TRBV5-1; D: -; J: TRBJ2-3; CDR3: CASGGRRATDTQYF; DNA: TGCGCCAGCGGGGGGAGGAGAGCCACAGATACGCAGTATTTT
size: many; V: TRBV30; D: -; J: TRBJ1-5; CDR3: CAWSVLGEPNQPQHF; DNA: TGTGCCTGGAGTGTACTCGGGGAACCGAATCAGCCCCAGCATTTT
size: many; V: TRBV7-6; D: TRBD2; J: TRBJ2-1; CDR3: CASSLGLREGLYNEQFF; DNA: TGTGCCAGCAGCTTAGGTTTGCGGGAGGGCCTTTACAATGAGCAGTTCTTC
size: -; V: TRBV6-1; D: -; J: TRBJ2-5; CDR3: CASSAWGVSRETQYF; DNA: TGTGCCAGCAGTGCATGGGGGGTTAGTAGGGAGACCCAGTACTTC
size: -; V: TRBV6-1; D: TRBD1; J: TRBJ1-1; CDR3: CASSSGTGGAAFF; DNA: TGTGCCAGCAGCTCCGGGACAGGGGGGGCAGCTTTCTTT
size: many; V: TRBV14; D: -; J: TRBJ1-2; CDR3: CASSQDLGYGYTF; DNA: TGTGCCAGCAGCCAAGATCTTGGGTATGGCTACACCTTC
size: many; V: TRBV6-1; D: -; J: TRBJ1-3; CDR3: CATIDSHIYSGNTIYF; DNA: TGTGCCACCATAGACAGCCACATCTACTCTGGAAACACCATATATTTT
size: many; V: TRBV10-3; D: -; J: TRBJ1-1; CDR3: CAISESFQLRTEAFF; DNA: TGTGCCATCAGTGAGAGTTTTCAGTTGCGCACTGAAGCTTTCTTT
size: many; V: TRBV6-2/TRBV6-3; D: -; J: TRBJ2-1; CDR3: CASSYSTANEQFF; DNA: TGTGCCAGCAGTTACTCCACAGCGAATGAGCAGTTCTTC
size: many; V: TRBV27; D: -; J: TRBJ2-1; CDR3: CASSLGVPYNEQFF; DNA: TGTGCCAGCAGCCTAGGGGTGCCCTACAATGAGCAGTTCTTC
size: many; V: TRBV19; D: -; J: TRBJ1-1; CDR3: CASMKAGGMNTEAFF; DNA: TGTGCCAGTATGAAGGCAGGCGGAATGAACACTGAAGCTTTCTTT
size: many; V: TRBV19; D: -; J: TRBJ2-3; CDR3: CASSPSGLPRDTQYF; DNA: TGTGCCAGTAGCCCTTCGGGATTACCTCGGGATACGCAGTATTTT
size: many; V: TRBV29-1; D: -; J: TRBJ2-7; CDR3: CSARTQRLYEQYF; DNA: TGCAGCGCCCGGACACAGAGGCTCTACGAGCAGTACTTC
size: many; V: TRBV5-5; D: TRBD2; J: TRBJ2-2; CDR3: CASSFLAGGHNTGELFF; DNA: TGTGCCAGCAGCTTCCTGGCGGGAGGGCACAACACCGGGGAGCTGTTTTTT
size: -; V: TRBV7-2; D: TRBD2; J: TRBJ2-5; CDR3: CASSPFTGTSGRALETQYF; DNA: TGTGCCAGCAGCCCTTTTACCGGGACTAGCGGGAGGGCCCTGGAGACCCAGTACTTC